These T cell receptor beta chains were read from a single sample in a study of cytomegalovirus exposure and HLA in healthy donors. TCRdb's table, derived via immunoSEQ multiplex PCR, lists solely in-frame clones and lacks some. The data show approximately 200,000 clones, 60% to 80% seen once. The sample taken for sequencing was PBMCs. These receptors originate from a man younger than 35 in good health and CMV-seronegative. CDR3s include the opening cysteine and the closing phenylalanine or tryptophan. The order of the fields is D gene, clone size, J gene, V gene, CDR3 DNA, CDR3 protein. D genes are given only for firm matches. Clone sizes are given selectively: once, few, many, or a class where the clone is expanded.

>TRBD2|NA|TRBJ2-3|TRBV7-9
TGTGCCAGCAGCTTAGGGCTCGGTACTAGCGGGGGCCACACAGATACGCAGTATTTT
CASSLGLGTSGGHTDTQYF
>NA|NA|TRBJ2-1|TRBV5-1
TGCGCCAGCAGCTTGGCGAGGGGGTACAATGAGCAGTTCTTC
CASSLARGYNEQFF
>TRBD2|few|TRBJ2-1|TRBV5-1
TGCGCCAGCAGCTTGACGCTAGCGGGAGGCGGCAATGAGCAGTTCTTC
CASSLTLAGGGNEQFF
>NA|NA|TRBJ2-7|TRBV7-2
TGTGCCAGCAGCTTCGGACAGAGTTACGAGCAGTACTTC
CASSFGQSYEQYF
>NA|NA|TRBJ2-7|TRBV15
TGTGCCACCAGCGCAGAGCGACTGACTTCTTACGAGCAGTACTTC
CATSAERLTSYEQYF
>NA|NA|TRBJ1-6|TRBV11-2
TGTGCCAGCAGCTTAGAACAAGGGGTAGATAATTCACCCCTCCACTTT
CASSLEQGVDNSPLHF
>NA|NA|TRBJ1-1|TRBV19
TGTGCCAGTAGTATAGATTATTACACTGAAGCTTTCTTT
CASSIDYYTEAFF
>TRBD1|NA|TRBJ2-3|TRBV19
TGTGCCAGTAGTATGGGGACAGGGTTAGTCGATACGCAGTATTTT
CASSMGTGLVDTQYF
>TRBD1|NA|TRBJ2-3|TRBV18
TGTGCCAGCTCGTGGACAGGGGTGGTGGATACGCAGTATTTT
CASSWTGVVDTQYF
>NA|once|TRBJ1-2|TRBV2
TGTGCCAGCAGGAAGGACAGAGAACATGGCTACACCTTC
CASRKDREHGYTF
>TRBD1|NA|TRBJ1-5|TRBV30
TGTGCCTGGAGTGTAACGGACAGGGCCGGCCAGCCCCAGCATTTT
CAWSVTDRAGQPQHF
>TRBD2|NA|TRBJ2-7|TRBV2
TGTGCCAGCAGTGGCGGGAGAGGTTACGAGCAGTACTTC
CASSGGRGYEQYF
>TRBD1|NA|TRBJ1-1|TRBV7-3
TGTGCCAGCAGCTCCGCAGGGGGCACTGAAGCTTTCTTT
CASSSAGGTEAFF
>TRBD1|few|TRBJ2-7|TRBV5-1
TGCGCCAGCAGCTTGGCCGAACAGGGGATCTCCTACGAGCAGTACTTC
CASSLAEQGISYEQYF
>NA|NA|TRBJ2-2|TRBV6-6
TGTGCCAGCAATTTAGCGAGTTCCGGGGAGCTGTTTTTT
CASNLASSGELFF
>NA|NA|TRBJ1-5|TRBV19
TGTGCCAGTAGTATAGTGGGGACAAGTAATCAGCCCCAGCATTTT
CASSIVGTSNQPQHF
>NA|NA|TRBJ1-5|TRBV27
TGTGCCAGCAGTCCATACCATACTCCCAATCAGCCCCAGCATTTT
CASSPYHTPNQPQHF
>TRBD2|NA|TRBJ2-2|TRBV13
TGTGCCAGCAGCCCGCGGGCTAGCGGGGGGAACGACACCGGGGAGCTGTTTTTT
CASSPRASGGNDTGELFF
>TRBD1|NA|TRBJ2-6|TRBV14
TGTGCCAGCAGCCCCCGCGGGACAGGGATAAAGGGGGCCAACGTCCTGACTTTC
CASSPRGTGIKGANVLTF
>NA|few|TRBJ2-3|TRBV29-1
TGCAGCGTTATCTCGCAGGGGGGAGATACGCAGTATTTT
CSVISQGGDTQYF
>NA|NA|TRBJ2-1|TRBV5-1
TGCGCCAGCAGCTTGGGGCGGAGCTCCTACAATGAGCAGTTCTTC
CASSLGRSSYNEQFF
>NA|NA|TRBJ2-6|TRBV2
TGTGCCAGCCTCTCTGGGGCCAACGTCCTGACTTTC
CASLSGANVLTF
>NA|NA|TRBJ1-1|TRBV15
TGTGCCACCAGCAGAGATTTCCCCAGGAGGCAGATGAACACTGAAGCTTTCTTT
CATSRDFPRRQMNTEAFF
>NA|NA|TRBJ2-1|TRBV4-3
TGCGCCAGCAGCCAAGAAGAGGGGGATGAGCAGTTCTTC
CASSQEEGDEQFF
>NA|NA|TRBJ2-7|TRBV30
TGTGCCTGGAGTCGGGAGAGCTACGAGCAGTACTTC
CAWSRESYEQYF
>TRBD1|NA|TRBJ1-5|TRBV2
TGTGCCAGCAGTGGGCAAGGGGGCCGTAGCAATCAGCCCCAGCATTTT
CASSGQGGRSNQPQHF
>NA|few|TRBJ2-7|TRBV2
TGTGCCAGCACCTACAAGCCTAGCTCCTACGAGCAGTACTTC
CASTYKPSSYEQYF
>NA|NA|TRBJ2-1|TRBV5-1
TGCGCCAGCACTGGTGTAGCGAGGGATGAGCAGTTCTTC
CASTGVARDEQFF
>NA|NA|TRBJ2-7|TRBV7-8
TGTGCCAGCAGCGCCCGCGAGGGCGGGGAGCAGTACTTC
CASSAREGGEQYF
>NA|NA|TRBJ2-5|TRBV30
TGTGCCTGGAGTGCATTGGAGACCCAGTACTTC
CAWSALETQYF
>NA|NA|TRBJ1-4|TRBV6-1
TGTGCCAGCAGTGACCGTGGCGGCGCTAATGAAAAACTGTTTTTT
CASSDRGGANEKLFF
>NA|NA|TRBJ2-7|TRBV7-3
TGTGCCAGCAGCTTTGCTCCCGGAGGCCCCTACGAGCAGTACTTC
CASSFAPGGPYEQYF
>NA|NA|TRBJ2-7|TRBV7-2
TGTGCCAGCAGCTTTGGGACAGGGCGGGGGGACGAGCAGTACTTC
CASSFGTGRGDEQYF
>TRBD2|NA|TRBJ2-7|TRBV7-6
TGTGCCAGCAGCTTAGGAGGGGAGGGCGAGCAGTACTTC
CASSLGGEGEQYF
>TRBD1|NA|TRBJ2-5|TRBV2
TGTGCCAGCAGCCTGCGACAGGGTCAAGAGACCCAGTACTTC
CASSLRQGQETQYF
>TRBD1|few|TRBJ1-2|TRBV29-1
TGCAGCACACGACAGGGGGGATATGGCTACACCTTC
CSTRQGGYGYTF
>NA|NA|TRBJ1-4|TRBV9
TGTGCCAGCAGCGCACCCTACAGGGATGAAAAACTGTTTTTT
CASSAPYRDEKLFF
>NA|NA|TRBJ1-5|TRBV30
TGTGCCTGGAGTACCGCAGGGGGCAATCAGCCCCAGCATTTT
CAWSTAGGNQPQHF
>TRBD1|NA|TRBJ2-1|TRBV10-3
TGTGCCATCAGTGCGGGATTGGGGACAGGGGCTAGTGGTGAGCAGTTCTTC
CAISAGLGTGASGEQFF
>NA|NA|TRBJ1-4|TRBV7-2
TGTGCCAGCAGCCCAGCCCCAACAATCCAGGGCGAAAAACTGTTTTTT
CASSPAPTIQGEKLFF
>NA|NA|TRBJ1-2|TRBV27
TGTGCCAGCAGTCCTACAGGCCCCTATGGCTACACCTTC
CASSPTGPYGYTF
>TRBD2|few|TRBJ2-5|TRBV7-6
TGTGCCAGCAGCTTAGAGGCTAGCGGGAGTAAGAAGACCCAGTACTTC
CASSLEASGSKKTQYF
>NA|NA|TRBJ2-2|TRBV29-1
TGCAGCGGACTACAGAACACCGGGGAGCTGTTTTTT
CSGLQNTGELFF
>TRBD2|few|TRBJ2-7|TRBV6-5
TGTGCCAGCAAACTAGCGGAACAATTCTACGAGCAGTACTTC
CASKLAEQFYEQYF
>TRBD1|NA|TRBJ2-7|TRBV27
TGTGCCACCTGGGACAGTTACGAGCAGTACTTC
CATWDSYEQYF
>NA|NA|TRBJ2-5|TRBV9
TGTGCCAGCAGCGTAGTCGGAGAGACCCAGTACTTC
CASSVVGETQYF
>NA|NA|TRBJ2-4|TRBV15
TGTGCCACCAGCAGAGAGGGGGGAATGGCCAAAAACATTCAGTACTTC
CATSREGGMAKNIQYF
>NA|NA|TRBJ2-7|TRBV27
TGTGCCAGCAGTTCACCCCCCACTCTCAGGGAACCCTCCTTCTACGAGCAGTACTTC
CASSSPPTLREPSFYEQYF
>TRBD1|NA|TRBJ2-2|TRBV5-1
TGCGCCAGCAGACGTTGGGTTGGGACCGGGACAGGGGCGAACACCGGGGAGCTGTTTTTT
CASRRWVGTGTGANTGELFF
>NA|NA|TRBJ2-2|TRBV29-1
TGCAGCGTTGAATCTCCGAACACCGGGGAGCTGTTTTTT
CSVESPNTGELFF
>NA|NA|TRBJ2-3|TRBV6-1
TGTGCCAGCAGCCGAGAAAGCACAGATACGCAGTATTTT
CASSRESTDTQYF
>NA|NA|TRBJ1-6|TRBV5-1
TGCGCCAGCAGCTTGTCAGGGAAACATAATTCACCCCTCCACTTT
CASSLSGKHNSPLHF
>TRBD2|NA|TRBJ2-1|TRBV7-9
TGTGCCAGCAGCCCCTTGGGGCTAGCGGGAGCCAATGAGCAGTTCTTC
CASSPLGLAGANEQFF
>NA|NA|TRBJ1-1|TRBV7-9
TGTGCCAGCAGCTTAGTACACATGAACACTGAAGCTTTCTTT
CASSLVHMNTEAFF
>NA|NA|TRBJ1-4|TRBV7-9
TGTGCCAGCAGCTTATCCGGTAATGAAAAACTGTTTTTT
CASSLSGNEKLFF
>TRBD1|NA|TRBJ2-7|TRBV5-6
TGTGCCAGCAGCTTGGGAGGACAGGGGGCATACGAGCAGTACTTC
CASSLGGQGAYEQYF
>TRBD2|NA|TRBJ2-5|TRBV6-5
TGTGCCACCAAGACTAGCGGGGAGACCCAGTACTTC
CATKTSGETQYF
>TRBD2|NA|TRBJ2-6|TRBV7-9
TGTGCCTCCCTCGGACTAGCGGGAGGGCCTGGGGCCAACGTCCTGACTTTC
CASLGLAGGPGANVLTF
>NA|few|TRBJ2-7|TRBV6-5
TGTGCCAGCAGTTACGCACAGGGTATCTACGAGCAGTACTTC
CASSYAQGIYEQYF